This T cell receptor beta chain stems from a study of T-cell memory formation after mild COVID-19. Study findings and constraints: Nothing confirmed that second-wave clones peaking on day 37 were specific for SARS-CoV-2. Pre-infection memory already had some responding clones, implying cross-reactive memory joined.

In TCRdb, the 5' RACE reads were re-called with MiXCR into one record per CDR3 protein. The table shows about 57,000 distinct CDR3 sequences, with approximately 12% occurring only once. At least ten counts were recorded for this clonotype. What it binds is unknown. The germline V gene encodes CDR1 MNHEY and CDR2 SVGEGT. V was cut by 2 bases and J by 3 bases, with 7 bases left in between. This CDR3 has 14 residues. Sequenced material: PBMCs or a T cell subset sorted from them (not recorded which). This rearrangement joins TRBV6-2 or TRBV6-3 to TRBJ2-2; D uncertain. The source of this sequence is a man between 18 and 29 years old who had mild COVID-19 (a few samples of this study predate the infection). Cell type and time point are not known. In DNA, the CDR3 is TGTGCCAGCAGTTACCTTACAGACACCGGGGAGCTGTTTTTT. It codes for CASSYLTDTGELFF.